This T cell receptor (beta chain) was sequenced during a study of cytomegalovirus exposure and HLA in healthy donors. The trim removed 11 bases at V and 4 bases at J, leaving 8 bases unmatched. This CDR3 region has 13 residues. The germline gives CDR1 MGHRA, CDR2 YSYEKL. Vbeta (60) and Jbeta (13) primers were used in the PCR. Produced via immunoSEQ multiplex PCR; TCRdb's table is partial and in-frame only. Among around 300,000 clones listed, under 80% were seen once. The chain joins TRBV4-1 to TRBJ2-7; 10 bases are shared with TRBD2. The sequence came from a female donor in good health and CMV-seronegative. Sequencing was done on a sample of PBMCs. CDR3 sequence: CAGTPAGGYEQYF. CDR3 DNA: TGCGCCGGCACCCCAGCGGGAGGGTACGAGCAGTACTTC.